This T cell receptor (beta chain) was found in a study of blood T cell repertoires in COVID-19. Study-level background: T cells, B-cell-depleted T cells, or PBMCs provided the cDNA or gDNA that served as material.

Clones were sequenced by immunoSEQ multiplex PCR, and TCRdb holds only the in-frame ones, with some missing. The data show about 110,000 clones, approximately 88% seen once. CDR3 length: 16 amino acids. Trimming removed 2 bases from V and 0 bases from J, with 14 bases in between. In germline, CDR1 is SGDLS, CDR2 YYNGEE. V usage is TRBV9 and J usage is TRBJ1-1; a possible D gene is TRBD1 (6 bases). The material sequenced was peripheral blood. The TCR was taken from a human donor in a cohort sampled during active COVID-19. CDR3 region: CASSVGEPGVNTEAFF. CDR3 bases: TGTGCCAGCAGCGTGGGTGAACCAGGGGTGAACACTGAAGCTTTCTTT.